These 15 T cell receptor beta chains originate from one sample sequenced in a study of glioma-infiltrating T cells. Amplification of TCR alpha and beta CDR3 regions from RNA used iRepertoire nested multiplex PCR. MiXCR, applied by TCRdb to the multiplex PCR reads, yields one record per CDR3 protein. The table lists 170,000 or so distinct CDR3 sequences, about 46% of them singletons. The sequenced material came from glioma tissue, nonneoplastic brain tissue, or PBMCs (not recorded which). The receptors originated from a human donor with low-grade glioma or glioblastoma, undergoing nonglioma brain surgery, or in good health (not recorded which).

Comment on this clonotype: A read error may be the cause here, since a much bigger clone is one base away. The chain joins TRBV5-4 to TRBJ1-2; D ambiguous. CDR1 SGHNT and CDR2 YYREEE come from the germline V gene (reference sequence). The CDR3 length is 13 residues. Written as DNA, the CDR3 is TGTGCCAGCAGCTTCCTCAGCAACTATGGCTACGCCTTC. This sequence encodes CASSFLSNYGYAF. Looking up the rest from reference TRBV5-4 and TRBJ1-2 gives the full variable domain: ETGVTQSPTHLIKTRGQQVTLRCSSQSGHNTVSWYQQALGQGPQFIFQYYREEENGRGNFPPRFSGLQFPNYSSELNVNALELDDSALYLCASSFLSNYGYAFGSGTRLTVV.

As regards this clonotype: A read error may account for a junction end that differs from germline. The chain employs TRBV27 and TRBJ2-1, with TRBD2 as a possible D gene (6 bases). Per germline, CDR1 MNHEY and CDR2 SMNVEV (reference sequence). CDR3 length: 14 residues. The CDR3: CASSFGGSRNEKFF. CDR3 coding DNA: TGTGCCAGCAGTTTCGGAGGGTCGAGAAATGAGAAGTTCTTC.

CDR3 coding DNA: TGCAGTGCCAACCCACCACAGGAACCGTCGGACCAGCAGTACTTC. Translated: CSANPPQEPSDQQYF. This sequence joins TRBV20-1 and TRBJ2-7; tentative D call: TRBD1 (5 bases). V gave up 6 bases and J gave up 8 bases, with 26 bases separating them. This CDR3 region has 15 residues. CDR1 and CDR2 (germline): DFQATT, SNEGSKA (reference sequence).

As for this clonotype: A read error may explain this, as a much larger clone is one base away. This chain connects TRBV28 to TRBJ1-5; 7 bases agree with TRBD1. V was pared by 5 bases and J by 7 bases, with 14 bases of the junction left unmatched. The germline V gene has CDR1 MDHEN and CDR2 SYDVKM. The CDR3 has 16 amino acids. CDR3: CASSAAGQAAGQPQHF. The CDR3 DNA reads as TGTGCCAGCAGTGCAGCCGGACAGGCTGCGGGCCAGCCCCAGCATTTT.

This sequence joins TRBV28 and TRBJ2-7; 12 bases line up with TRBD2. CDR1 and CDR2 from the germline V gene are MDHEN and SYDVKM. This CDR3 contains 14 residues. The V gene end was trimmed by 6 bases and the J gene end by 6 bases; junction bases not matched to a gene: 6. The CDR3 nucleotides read TGTGCCAGCAGCACCGGACTAGCGGGATTCGAGCAGTACTTC. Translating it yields CASSTGLAGFEQYF.

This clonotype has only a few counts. The chain's CDR3 is CASSLKGQTEAFF. The CDR3, as DNA: TGTGCCAGCAGTTTGAAGGGGCAGACTGAAGCTTTCTTT. This chain connects TRBV12-3 or TRBV12-4 to TRBJ1-1; TRBD1 is a possible D gene (5 bases). Trimming took 3 bases from V and 5 from J, leaving 10 bases between them. The CDR3 length is 13 residues.

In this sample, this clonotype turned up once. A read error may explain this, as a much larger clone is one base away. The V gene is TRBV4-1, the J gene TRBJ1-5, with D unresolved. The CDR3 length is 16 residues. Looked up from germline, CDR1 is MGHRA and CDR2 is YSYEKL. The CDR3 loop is CASSQDTAGPNQPKHF. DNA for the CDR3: TGCGCCAGCAGCCAAGATACAGCGGGTCCCAATCAGCCCAAGCATTTT.

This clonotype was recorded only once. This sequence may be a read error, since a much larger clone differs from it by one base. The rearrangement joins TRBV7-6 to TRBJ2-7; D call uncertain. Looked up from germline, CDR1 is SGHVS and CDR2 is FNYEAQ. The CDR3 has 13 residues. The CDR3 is CASSPWTQYEQYF. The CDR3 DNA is TGCGCCAGCAGCCCGTGGACGCAGTACGAGCAGTACTTC.

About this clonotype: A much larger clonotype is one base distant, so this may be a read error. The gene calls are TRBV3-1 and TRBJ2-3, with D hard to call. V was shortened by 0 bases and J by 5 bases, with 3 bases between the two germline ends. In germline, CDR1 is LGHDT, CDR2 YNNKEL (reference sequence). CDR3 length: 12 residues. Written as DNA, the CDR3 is TGTGCCAGCAGCCAAGAAAGAGATACGCAGTATTTT. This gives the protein CASSQERDTQYF.

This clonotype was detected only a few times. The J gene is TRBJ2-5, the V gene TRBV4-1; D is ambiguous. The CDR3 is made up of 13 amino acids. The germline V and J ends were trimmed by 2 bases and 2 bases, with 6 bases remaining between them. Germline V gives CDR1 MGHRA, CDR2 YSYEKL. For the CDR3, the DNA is TGCGCCAGCAGCCAACCCCAACAAGAGACCCAGTACTTC. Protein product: CASSQPQQETQYF.

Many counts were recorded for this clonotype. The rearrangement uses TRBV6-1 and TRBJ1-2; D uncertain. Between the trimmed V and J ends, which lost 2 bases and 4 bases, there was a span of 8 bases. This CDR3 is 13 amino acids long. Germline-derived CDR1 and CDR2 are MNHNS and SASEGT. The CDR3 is CASSEWQRYGYTF. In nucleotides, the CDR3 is TGTGCCAGCAGTGAATGGCAGCGCTATGGCTACACCTTC.

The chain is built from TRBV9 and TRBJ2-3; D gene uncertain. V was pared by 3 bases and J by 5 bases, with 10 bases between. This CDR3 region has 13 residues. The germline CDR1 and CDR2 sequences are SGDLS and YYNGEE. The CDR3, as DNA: TGTGCCAGCAGCGAAAGGATGAAAGATACGCAGTATTTT. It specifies CASSERMKDTQYF.

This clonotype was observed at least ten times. CDR3 loop: CASSDQGFSYEQYF. CDR3 nucleotide sequence: TGTGCCAGCAGTGATCAGGGGTTCTCCTACGAGCAGTACTTC. The rearrangement uses TRBV2 and TRBJ2-7; the D gene is possibly TRBD1 (6 bases). Trimming stripped 3 bases from V and 0 bases from J, with 9 bases between. From germline, CDR1 is SNHLY and CDR2 FYNNEI. The CDR3 has 14 amino acids. The variable domain in full, completed from reference TRBV2 and TRBJ2-7, reads EPEVTQTPSHQVTQMGQEVILRCVPISNHLYFYWYRQILGQKVEFLVSFYNNEISEKSEIFDDQFSVERPDGSNFTLKIRSTKLEDSAMYFCASSDQGFSYEQYFGPGTRLTVT.

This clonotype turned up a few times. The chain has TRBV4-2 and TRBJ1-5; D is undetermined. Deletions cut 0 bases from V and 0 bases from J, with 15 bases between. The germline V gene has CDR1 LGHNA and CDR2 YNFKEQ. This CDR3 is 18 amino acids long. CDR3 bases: TGTGCCAGCAGCCAAGATCCCCAGCCGGCCTATAGCAATCAGCCCCAGCATTTT. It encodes CASSQDPQPAYSNQPQHF.

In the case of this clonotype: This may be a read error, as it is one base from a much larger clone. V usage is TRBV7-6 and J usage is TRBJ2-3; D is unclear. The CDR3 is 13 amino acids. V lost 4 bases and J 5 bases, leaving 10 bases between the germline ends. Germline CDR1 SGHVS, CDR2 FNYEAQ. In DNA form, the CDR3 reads TGTGCCAGCAGCTCAACGACCAAAGATACGCAGTATTTT. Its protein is CASSSTTKDTQYF.